Below, 19 T cell receptor beta chains from the same sample are listed, as sequenced in a study of cytomegalovirus exposure and HLA in healthy donors (dated by TCRdb to 2016 to 2017). The library relied on the immunoSEQ multiplex PCR assay. A mixture of 60 forward primers for TCR Vbeta segments and 13 reverse primers for TCR Jbeta segments was used in the multiplex PCR. As stored in TCRdb, this immuneACCESS dataset retains in-frame rearrangements with V and J assigned. A fraction of the clones does not appear; measured against another copy, unresolved V genes explain less than half of the discrepancy, and the remainder lacks a known reason. Counted in this sample were about 130,000 clones; 70% to 90% of them appeared once. Jointly, the top ten make up about 19% of the sample. Sequencing input: PBMCs. These receptors were obtained from a man younger than 30 in good health and CMV-seropositive.

The gene calls are TRBV7-9 and TRBJ2-7, with D possibly matching TRBD1 (6 bases). The ends were cut back, 8 bases at V and 4 bases at J, with 18 bases in the middle. This CDR3 is 14 amino acids long. Germline CDR1 reads SEHNR; CDR2 reads FQNEAQ (reference sequence). CDR3 coding DNA: TGTGCCAGCTCCGCCGGGATCACAGGGTACGAGCAGTACTTC. The encoded protein is CASSAGITGYEQYF.

The chain has TRBV7-9 and TRBJ2-5; 13 nucleotides line up with TRBD2. J gave up 5 bases and V 5 bases, and 8 bases lay outside the gene matches. The CDR3 covers 16 residues. The germline CDR1 and CDR2 sequences are SEHNR and FQNEAQ (reference sequence). CDR3 in amino acids: CASSPRLAGGGETQYF. CDR3 sequence (DNA): TGTGCCAGCAGCCCCCGACTAGCGGGGGGAGGCGAGACCCAGTACTTC.

The rearrangement links TRBV9 to TRBJ2-7, with D possibly being TRBD1 (6 bases). The CDR3 length is 13 residues. Trimming cost V 1 base and J 5 bases, with 10 bases left between them. CDR1 is SGDLS and CDR2 is YYNGEE in the germline V gene. CDR3 bases: TGTGCCAGCAGCGTAATGGGGGCCCACGAGCAGTACTTC. It is translated as CASSVMGAHEQYF.

The rearrangement joins TRBV7-9 to TRBJ2-3, with D unresolved. The length of the CDR3 is 13 residues. Germline loops: CDR1 SEHNR, CDR2 FQNEAQ (reference sequence). Trimming removed 7 bases at V and 2 bases at J, with 10 bases between. CDR3 amino acids: CASTPQATDTQYF. CDR3 nucleotides: TGTGCCAGCACCCCGCAGGCCACAGATACGCAGTATTTT.

This chain links TRBV27 with TRBJ1-5; a possible D gene is TRBD1 (5 bases). This CDR3 contains 16 residues. Trimming took 5 bases from V and 7 from J, leaving 21 bases between them. CDR1 and CDR2 from the germline V gene are MNHEY and SMNVEV (reference sequence). The CDR3 nucleotides read TGTGCCAGCAGTACTCGAGGGGAGGGGCAAAGGCAGCCCCAGCATTTT. Protein sequence: CASSTRGEGQRQPQHF.

This chain joins TRBV21-1 and TRBJ1-1; TRBD1, as called in the table, went unchecked against the DNA. TRBV21-1 is shown as a pseudogene. The length of the CDR3 is 18 residues. The CDR3 region is CASSPHGTGENMNTEAFF. The CDR3 DNA reads TGTGCCAGCAGCCCCCACGGGACAGGGGAGAACATGAACACTGAAGCTTTCTTT.

The chain links TRBV19 to TRBJ2-5; the D gene is possibly TRBD2 (6 bases). This CDR3 spans 18 amino acids. Germline loops: CDR1 LNHDA, CDR2 SQIVND (reference sequence). V was trimmed by 0 bases and J by 5 bases, leaving 22 bases between them. CDR3 DNA sequence: TGTGCCAGTAGTATAGATCTATTTTCGGGGGTTCTGAGGGAGACCCAGTACTTC. Translation: CASSIDLFSGVLRETQYF.

The chain has TRBV15 and TRBJ1-4; maybe TRBD1 (5 bases). The germline V gene encodes CDR1 LNHNV and CDR2 YYDKDF (reference sequence). The CDR3 extends over 16 amino acids. The V end was cut by 0 bases, the J end by 4 bases, with 12 bases between. In DNA, the CDR3 is TGTGCCACCAGCAGAGATTATCCAGGGATTAATGAAAAACTGTTTTTT. Its translation is CATSRDYPGINEKLFF.

J is TRBJ1-5 and V is TRBV6-6, with D hard to call. V lost 10 bases, J lost 2 bases, and 12 bases lay in between. CDR1 is MNHNY, CDR2 SVGAGI, per germline (reference sequence). The CDR3 loop spans 13 amino acids. The CDR3 sequence is CAIEGDGNQPQHF. The CDR3 DNA reads as TGTGCCATCGAGGGAGATGGCAATCAGCCCCAGCATTTT.

The V call is TRBV10-1, the J call TRBJ1-6, with 7 bases identical to TRBD1. Germline trimming cut 7 bases from V and 8 bases from J; bases unmatched to any gene: 5. The CDR3 spans 13 residues. Germline lookup yields CDR1 WNHNN and CDR2 SYGVQD (reference sequence). CDR3 amino acids: CASKGQGDSPLHF. Here the CDR3 DNA reads TGCGCCAGCAAGGGGCAGGGGGATTCACCCCTCCACTTT.

The genes are TRBV7-9 and TRBJ2-7, with D possibly being TRBD2 (5 bases). Germline values: CDR1 SEHNR, CDR2 FQNEAQ (reference sequence). V lost 1 base and J 0 bases, leaving 7 bases between the germline ends. This CDR3 region has 14 residues. The DNA of the CDR3 is TGTGCCAGCAGCTTAGTCGGGATCTCCTACGAGCAGTACTTC. Encoded protein: CASSLVGISYEQYF.

The gene calls are TRBV7-6 and TRBJ2-5, with TRBD2 identical over 15 bases. The V and J ends lost 5 bases and 1 base, in that order; junction bases with no gene match: 11. The CDR3 spans 19 residues. CDR1 SGHVS and CDR2 FNYEAQ come from the germline V gene. The CDR3 loop is CASSQFGTSGGISQETQYF. DNA of the CDR3: TGTGCCAGCAGCCAATTCGGGACTAGCGGGGGGATATCCCAAGAGACCCAGTACTTC.

The gene calls are TRBV18 and TRBJ1-6, with 8 positions matching TRBD1. J lost 9 bases, V lost 6 bases, and 4 bases had no gene match. CDR1 is KGHSH, CDR2 LQKENI, per germline. The CDR3 covers 13 residues. The CDR3 DNA reads TGTGCCAGCTCGACAGGGGTCGGTTCACCCCTCCACTTT. Translating it yields CASSTGVGSPLHF.

The genes are TRBV19 and TRBJ2-7; 7 bases are shared with TRBD1. The V and J ends lost 5 bases and 5 bases, in that order; junction bases with no gene match: 15. This CDR3 is built from 16 residues. Germline values: CDR1 LNHDA, CDR2 SQIVND (reference sequence). The CDR3 protein is CASSPTGFRGGDEQYF. In DNA form, the CDR3 reads TGTGCCAGTAGTCCGACAGGGTTCAGAGGAGGTGACGAGCAGTACTTC.

This chain links TRBV9 with TRBJ2-7; TRBD2 might be the D (6 bases). Deletions cut 0 bases from V and 2 bases from J, with 9 bases between. Germline CDR1 SGDLS, CDR2 YYNGEE. This CDR3 is 14 amino acids long. CDR3 amino acids: CASSVGGDPYEQYF. CDR3 in DNA: TGTGCCAGCAGCGTAGGCGGGGATCCCTACGAGCAGTACTTC.

V gene TRBV9 combines with J gene TRBJ2-2; possibly TRBD1 for D (6 bases). V dropped 2 bases and J dropped 4 bases, with 15 bases sitting between them. CDR1 SGDLS and CDR2 YYNGEE come from the germline V gene. The CDR3 totals 16 residues. The CDR3 DNA reads as TGTGCCAGCAGCGTTTCCCACAGGGACCTCACCGGGGAGCTGTTTTTT. This gives the protein CASSVSHRDLTGELFF.

This clone was seen once. The genes are TRBV11-2 and TRBJ1-2, with unresolved D. V gave up 0 bases and J gave up 4 bases, with 12 bases separating them. The CDR3 length is 15 residues. Germline CDR1 and CDR2: SGHAT and FQNNGV. The CDR3 region has the DNA TGTGCCAGCAGCTTAGAACGGGGAACGGTCTATGGCTACACCTTC. Translated: CASSLERGTVYGYTF.

As to this clone: One end of the junction varies from germline; a read error may be responsible. The chain carries TRBV2 and TRBJ1-2; tentative D call: TRBD1 (6 bases). CDR3 length: 10 amino acids. CDR1 is SNHLY, CDR2 FYNNEI, per germline. The CDR3 spells CASTFDRPTF. The CDR3 DNA sequence: TGTGCCAGCACCTTTGACAGGCCTACATTC.

CDR3 nucleotides: TGTGCCAGCAGTTACCAGGGTACAGGGTCACCCCTCCACTTT. It is translated as CASSYQGTGSPLHF. This chain links TRBV27 with TRBJ1-6, with a possible D match to TRBD1 (6 bases). The CDR3 is 14 amino acids. Trimming cost V 4 bases and J 10 bases, with 14 bases left between them. The germline gives CDR1 MNHEY, CDR2 SMNVEV (reference sequence).